Each of the 4 T cell receptor beta chains below was sequenced from the same sample in a study of identifying expanded T cells in peripheral blood. Sequenced by immunoSEQ multiplex PCR; TCRdb stores in-frame clones only, minus some. The data show about 91,000 clones, approximately 90% seen once. The sample taken for sequencing was blood. All receptors come from a person aged 18 to 70 in good health.

The gene calls are TRBV28 and TRBJ2-7; D not resolved. The V gene's germline CDR1 is MDHEN and CDR2 SYDVKM. V gave up 2 bases and J gave up 3 bases, with 8 bases separating them. The CDR3 runs to 13 residues. In nucleotides, the CDR3 is TGTGCCAGCAGTTTAGGGTCGGTCTACGAGCAGTACTTC. Translated, it gives CASSLGSVYEQYF.

This chain connects TRBV9 to TRBJ1-5; D not resolved. The CDR3 runs 14 residues. Trimming pared 0 bases from V and 6 bases from J, leaving 10 bases between. Germline V gene data show CDR1 as SGDLS and CDR2 as YYNGEE. The CDR3 coding sequence is TGTGCCAGCAGCGTAGAAGGGTTTGGTCAGCCCCAGCATTTT. It specifies CASSVEGFGQPQHF. Filled out from reference TRBV9 and TRBJ1-5, the complete variable domain reads DSGVTQTPKHLITATGQRVTLRCSPRSGDLSVYWYQQSLDQGLQFLIQYYNGEERAKGNILERFSAQQFPDLHSELNLSSLELGDSALYFCASSVEGFGQPQHFGDGTRLSIL.

This clone turned up a few times. The chain recombines TRBV6-6 with TRBJ2-7; 9 bases agree with TRBD1. Germline CDR1 MNHNY, CDR2 SVGAGI (reference sequence). CDR3 length: 15 residues. Unmatched junction bases numbered 11, after V lost 7 bases and J lost 4 bases. The CDR3 loop is CASNPTGGASYEQYF. In DNA, the CDR3 is TGTGCCAGCAACCCCACAGGGGGCGCTTCTTACGAGCAGTACTTC.

J is TRBJ1-1 and V is TRBV5-8; a weak D match, TRBD1 (5 bases). The CDR3 contains 16 residues. Germline V gives CDR1 SGHTS, CDR2 YDEGEE. Trimming pared 2 bases from V and 2 bases from J, leaving 16 bases between. The CDR3 nucleotides read TGTGCCAGCAGCTTAGCACGGGGGTTTGGTAACACTGAAGCTTTCTTT. Translation: CASSLARGFGNTEAFF.